This T cell receptor (beta chain) was retrieved from a study of cytomegalovirus exposure and HLA in healthy donors. General study results and limits: Per published reports, the classifier diagnosed cytomegalovirus status with high specificity and sensitivity.

PCR primers comprised 60 Vbeta and 13 Jbeta primers. Per the original methods: A later analysis tallied roughly 77 million unique TCR beta chains, about 9.9 million of them shared. The table came from immunoSEQ multiplex PCR; TCRdb's copy has only in-frame clones and leaves some out. From that table come the V and J calls and clone size; the DNA was used to work out D and trimming. The table shows 150,000 to 200,000 clones, with about 59% occurring only once. About this clone: The target antigen is unknown.

Nominal health characterized the donors when sampled, though unrecorded immune exposures were likely. CDR1 and CDR2 from the germline V gene are KGHSH and LQKENI. The CDR3 is 14 residues long. Trimming took 1 base from V and 5 from J; bases not matched to a gene: 2. The TCR sequence derives from a man aged 40-55 years in good health and CMV-seronegative. Sequencing input: PBMCs. The chain employs TRBV18 and TRBJ1-5; TRBD1 agrees at 7 bases. The chain's CDR3 is CASSPQGADQPQHF. CDR3 DNA sequence: TGTGCCAGCTCACCACAGGGGGCCGATCAGCCCCAGCATTTT.